A selection of T cell receptor beta chains follows, all from one sample in a study of T cells in Graves' hyperthyroidism and ophthalmopathy. One entry per CDR3 protein results from TCRdb running MiXCR on the multiplex PCR reads. The data hold 700,000 to 850,000 distinct CDR3 sequences, with roughly 32% observed a single time. Material for sequencing was blood. Receptor source: a woman between 40 and 55 years old with Graves' hyperthyroidism. Both conserved end residues are part of each CDR3. D genes are given only for firm matches. Size values are once, few and many counts, or a class for expanded clones, and some rows have none.

j_call	clone_size	d_call	v_call	cdr3_nt	cdr3_aa
TRBJ2-7	many	TRBD1	TRBV5-1	TGCGCCAGCAGCTTTGGGGACAGACTCTCCTACGAGCAGTACTTC	CASSFGDRLSYEQYF
TRBJ2-5	.	TRBD1	TRBV24-1	TGTGCCACCAGTGAGACAGGGATAGAGACCCAGTACTTC	CATSETGIETQYF
TRBJ2-5	once	TRBD2	TRBV7-8	TGTGCCAGCAGTGGGACTAGCGGGGCCATCCAAGAGACCCAGTACTTC	CASSGTSGAIQETQYF
TRBJ2-5	many	.	TRBV20-1	TGCAGTGCTTCTCCAGGGTTAGAGACCCAGTACTTC	CSASPGLETQYF
TRBJ1-4	.	TRBD1	TRBV7-2	TGTGCCAGCAGCCGCAGGGGGCCCGGTGAAAAACTGTTTTTT	CASSRRGPGEKLFF
TRBJ1-2	few	.	TRBV6-5	TGTGCCAGCGGGGGGGGGCTAGGCTATGGCTACACCTTC	CASGGGLGYGYTF
TRBJ1-2	many	.	TRBV2	TGTGCCAGCAGTAGGATTAGTGGCTACACCTTC	CASSRISGYTF
TRBJ2-2	many	.	TRBV12-3/TRBV12-4	TGTGCCAGCAGTTTAAGGCTGAACACCGGGGAGCTGTTTTTT	CASSLRLNTGELFF
TRBJ1-1	few	.	TRBV5-1	TGCGCCAGCAGCCAAGAGGTGTCGCCACCCTCCGGAGGCACTGAAGCTTTCTTT	CASSQEVSPPSGGTEAFF
TRBJ1-4	few	.	TRBV20-1	TGCAGTGCTAGAGGGGGGCGTGCGGATGAAAAACTGTTTTTT	CSARGGRADEKLFF
TRBJ1-1	many	.	TRBV6-5	TGTGCCAGCACCCGCCACCTGAACACTGAAGCTTTCTTT	CASTRHLNTEAFF
TRBJ1-1	.	.	TRBV5-1	TGCGCCAGCAGCTTGGGTCGGGAGTTCGGCACTGAAGCTTTCTTT	CASSLGREFGTEAFF
TRBJ1-4	few	.	TRBV6-5	TGTGCCAGCAGCCGAGGACAGCGAGTTAATGAAAAACTGTTTTTT	CASSRGQRVNEKLFF
TRBJ1-5	many	TRBD1	TRBV25-1	TGTGCCAGCAGTGAATCAGGGGGAGGGGGCAATCAGCCCCAGCATTTT	CASSESGGGGNQPQHF
TRBJ2-5	.	.	TRBV20-1	TGCAGTGCCAGTAGTATCCCAGGCTTCCAAGAGACCCAGTACTTC	CSASSIPGFQETQYF
TRBJ2-3	.	.	TRBV29-1	TGCAGCGCTAACTACGCTCGCACAGATACGCAGTATTTT	CSANYARTDTQYF
TRBJ2-7	.	.	TRBV7-9	TGTGCCAGCAGCCCCCTATGGAGGGAGCAGTACTTC	CASSPLWREQYF
TRBJ1-4	few	.	TRBV20-1	TGCAGTGCTAGAGATCCGGCCAGGGCTTCGTATGAAAAACTGTTTTTT	CSARDPARASYEKLFF
TRBJ2-5	.	.	TRBV29-1	TGCAGCTTGACGTCTGGCAAGGGAGAGACCCAGTACTTC	CSLTSGKGETQYF
TRBJ1-2	many	.	TRBV29-1	TGCAGCGTTCAGATTAACTATGGCTACACCTTC	CSVQINYGYTF
TRBJ1-1	many	.	TRBV20-1	TGCAGTGCTAGTGGGCTGATGGGCACTGAAGCTTTCTTT	CSASGLMGTEAFF
TRBJ1-2	.	TRBD1	TRBV6-2/TRBV6-3	TGTGCCGGCAGTACGGGCAGGGGGCCAATTAACTATGGCTACACCTTC	CAGSTGRGPINYGYTF
TRBJ1-4	.	.	TRBV9	TGTGCCAGCAGCGTAGGATCGGCAGCGATTAATGAAAAACTGTTTTTT	CASSVGSAAINEKLFF
TRBJ1-2	.	.	TRBV6-1	TGTGCCAGCAGCGAGGACAGATCTAACTATGGCTACACCTTC	CASSEDRSNYGYTF
TRBJ2-3	.	.	TRBV20-1	TGCAGTGCTAGTTGGTCTAGCACAGATACGCAGTATTTT	CSASWSSTDTQYF
TRBJ2-5	many	TRBD2	TRBV20-1	TGCAGTCCGGCCAACGGGGGGGAGACCCAGTACTTC	CSPANGGETQYF
TRBJ1-2	many	.	TRBV25-1	TGTGCCAGCAGTCAGGGCAGGAACTATGGCTACACCTTC	CASSQGRNYGYTF
TRBJ2-5	.	TRBD2	TRBV15	TGTGCCACCAGCAGAGGACTAGCCTTCACCCAAGAGACCCAGTACTTC	CATSRGLAFTQETQYF
TRBJ1-1	.	.	TRBV7-4	TGTGCCAGCAGCCCATGGACAGATATGAACACTGAAGCTTCCTTT	CASSPWTDMNTEASF
TRBJ1-3	.	.	TRBV7-2	TGTGCCAGCAGCTTAGTAGGACGGCACTCTGGAAACACCATATATTTT	CASSLVGRHSGNTIYF
TRBJ1-1	.	.	TRBV2	TGTGCCAGCAGTGAAGTGACGAACACTGAAGCTTTCTTT	CASSEVTNTEAFF
TRBJ1-4	many	TRBD1	TRBV7-8	TGTGCCAGCAGCACCATGACAGGGGCGGAAAAACTGTTTTTT	CASSTMTGAEKLFF
TRBJ2-5	few	.	TRBV11-2	TGTGCCAGCAGCCTTCGGCGGGGCCGAGAGACCCAGTACTTC	CASSLRRGRETQYF
TRBJ1-1	many	.	TRBV7-2	TGTGCCACCCAGCCGTCCCTCATGAACACTGAAGCTTTCTTT	CATQPSLMNTEAFF
TRBJ1-2	.	.	TRBV6-5	TGTGCCAGCAGTTTGGATATTTCGGAGATTGGGGGTGGCTACACCTTC	CASSLDISEIGGGYTF
TRBJ1-4	.	.	TRBV25-1	TGTGCCAGCAGCCAAGATGGGGCAACTAATGAAAAACTGTTTTTT	CASSQDGATNEKLFF
TRBJ2-5	many	.	TRBV7-2	TGTGCCAGCAGCAATGGACAGTCTCTGGAGACCCAGTACTTC	CASSNGQSLETQYF
TRBJ2-2	.	.	TRBV2	TGTGCCAGCAGCCCACCCCCGGGAGCCACCGCGAACACCGGGGAGCTGTTTTTT	CASSPPPGATANTGELFF
TRBJ1-2	many	.	TRBV9	TGTGCCAGCAGCGTAACTTCAGGTCCCTATGGCTACACCTTC	CASSVTSGPYGYTF
TRBJ2-7	.	TRBD1	TRBV6-1	TGTGCCAGCAGCTCACCACAGGGGGCTTCCTACGAGCAGTACTTC	CASSSPQGASYEQYF
TRBJ1-2	.	.	TRBV9	TGTGCCAGCAGCGTCCGCCTGGGGGGGGCGAATGGCTACACCTTC	CASSVRLGGANGYTF
TRBJ1-5	many	.	TRBV12-3/TRBV12-4	TGTGCCAGCAGTACACTACAGAGAAATCAGCCCCAGCATTTT	CASSTLQRNQPQHF
TRBJ1-2	many	.	TRBV20-1	TGCAGTGCTAGAAGCCAGATTAGCTATGGCTACACCTTC	CSARSQISYGYTF
TRBJ2-6	.	TRBD2	TRBV7-9	TGTGCCAGCAGCCCAGCGGGGGGGCTCTACGTCCTGACTTTC	CASSPAGGLYVLTF
TRBJ1-1	.	.	TRBV30	TGTGCCTGGAGTGTATGGGGAGGGGCTAAAGCTGAAGCTTTCTTT	CAWSVWGGAKAEAFF
TRBJ1-5	few	.	TRBV12-3/TRBV12-4	TGTGCCAGCAGTTCCTCGCCGGGGGGGGAGGATCAGCCCCAGCATTTT	CASSSSPGGEDQPQHF